The next 22 T cell receptor beta chains were all read from a single sample in a study of cytomegalovirus exposure and HLA in healthy donors. A multiplex PCR was run with 60 Vbeta primers and 13 Jbeta primers. Only in-frame clones appear in the TCRdb table, and some are missing; sequencing was by immunoSEQ multiplex PCR. The sample lists fewer than 130,000 clones; approximately 86% were seen once. The sample comprised PBMCs. The receptors stem from a man aged 35-49 years in good health and CMV-seronegative.

The chain joins TRBV4-3 to TRBJ1-4, with 9 bases lining up with TRBD1. The V and J ends lost 3 bases and 5 bases, in that order; junction bases with no gene match: 4. The germline V gene encodes CDR1 LGHNA and CDR2 YSLEER. This CDR3 spans 15 amino acids. Here the CDR3 reads CASSQGQGSNEKLFF. For the CDR3, the DNA is TGCGCCAGCAGCCAGGGACAGGGCTCGAATGAAAAACTGTTTTTT.

The chain combines TRBV9 with TRBJ1-5, with 8 bases that match TRBD1. The trim removed 3 bases at V and 5 bases at J, leaving 1 base unmatched. This CDR3 spans 13 amino acids. The germline V gene has CDR1 SGDLS and CDR2 YYNGEE. In DNA, the CDR3 is TGTGCCAGCAGCGCGACAGGGGATCAGCCCCAGCATTTT. It codes for CASSATGDQPQHF.

The V gene is TRBV6-1, the J gene TRBJ2-7; 7 bases are a match to TRBD2. Trimming cost V 4 bases and J 6 bases; bases outside gene matches: 9. There are 14 residues in the CDR3. In germline, CDR1 is MNHNS, CDR2 SASEGT. The CDR3 loop reads CASSGGGGWGEQYF. CDR3 in DNA: TGTGCCAGCAGTGGCGGGGGTGGGTGGGGCGAGCAGTACTTC.

The J gene is TRBJ2-7, the V gene TRBV5-4, with D tentatively TRBD2 (6 bases). Germline CDR1 and CDR2: SGHNT and YYREEE (reference sequence). With 0 bases removed from V and 1 base from J, the gap between germline ends came to 14 bases. This CDR3 region has 16 residues. This CDR3 reads CASSLGGSGRSYEQYF. The CDR3 bases are TGTGCCAGCAGCTTGGGTGGTAGCGGTAGGTCCTACGAGCAGTACTTC.

This clone has a handful of counts. Additional DNA sequences in this sample encode the identical CDR3. This chain uses TRBV5-1 with TRBJ1-5; D gene ambiguous. From germline, CDR1 is SGHRS and CDR2 YFSETQ. V lost 0 bases to trimming and J lost 3 bases, with 7 bases between them. This CDR3 has 14 residues. The CDR3 is CASSLGGVNQPQHF. CDR3 coding DNA: TGCGCCAGCAGCTTGGGAGGAGTCAATCAGCCCCAGCATTTT.

J is TRBJ1-5 and V is TRBV28, with D maybe TRBD1 (5 bases). Germline V gives CDR1 MDHEN, CDR2 SYDVKM. Trimming took off 6 bases at V and 3 bases at J, with 15 bases between the two ends. This CDR3 spans 15 amino acids. CDR3 residues: CASSFRGKTNQPQHF. DNA for the CDR3: TGTGCCAGCAGCTTTAGGGGAAAGACCAATCAGCCCCAGCATTTT. Looking up the rest from reference TRBV28 and TRBJ1-5 gives the full variable domain: DVKVTQSSRYLVKRTGEKVFLECVQDMDHENMFWYRQDPGLGLRLIYFSYDVKMKEKGDIPEGYSVSREKKERFSLILESASTNQTSMYLCASSFRGKTNQPQHFGDGTRLSIL.

V is TRBV6-1 and J is TRBJ2-5, with D perhaps matching TRBD1 (6 bases). Germline V gene sequence: CDR1 MNHNS, CDR2 SASEGT. CDR3 length: 14 amino acids. V shed 5 bases and J shed 1 base, with 11 bases lying between them. As DNA, the CDR3 is TGTGCCAGCAGTATACAGGGTACCCAAGAGACCCAGTACTTC. It codes for CASSIQGTQETQYF.

The CDR3 sequence: CASSGLLAGVNEQFF. The CDR3 DNA is TGTGCCAGCAGCGGCTTACTAGCGGGGGTCAATGAGCAGTTCTTC. This chain uses TRBV9 with TRBJ2-1; TRBD2 agrees at 11 bases. V shed 3 bases, J shed 6 bases, and the junction held 5 bases outside the gene matches. This CDR3 has 15 residues. Germline V gene data show CDR1 as SGDLS and CDR2 as YYNGEE. Full variable domain (outside the CDR3, taken from reference TRBV9 and TRBJ2-1): DSGVTQTPKHLITATGQRVTLRCSPRSGDLSVYWYQQSLDQGLQFLIQYYNGEERAKGNILERFSAQQFPDLHSELNLSSLELGDSALYFCASSGLLAGVNEQFFGPGTRLTVL.

The rearrangement uses TRBV4-1 and TRBJ1-4, with 9 nucleotides matching TRBD1. V dropped 0 bases and J dropped 2; count of bases not matched to a gene: 10. The germline V gene encodes CDR1 MGHRA and CDR2 YSYEKL. The CDR3 covers 19 residues. The CDR3 DNA is TGCGCCAGCAGCCAAGAAACAGGGGGCATTTTTTCGACTAATGAAAAACTGTTTTTT. This gives the protein CASSQETGGIFSTNEKLFF.

Here the CDR3 reads CASSAGGTSGYGYTF. CDR3 sequence (DNA): TGTGCCAGCAGCGCGGGGGGGACATCAGGGTATGGCTACACCTTC. The gene calls are TRBV7-9 and TRBJ1-2, with D tentatively TRBD1 (6 bases). The germline V gene encodes CDR1 SEHNR and CDR2 FQNEAQ (reference sequence). V was trimmed by 5 bases and J by 5 bases, leaving 18 bases between them. The CDR3 contains 15 residues.

The chain employs TRBV6-5 and TRBJ1-5; no firm D call. The germline V and J ends were trimmed by 4 bases and 2 bases, with 15 bases remaining between them. This CDR3 has 16 residues. Germline assignment: CDR1 MNHEY and CDR2 SVGAGI. DNA for the CDR3: TGTGCCAGCAGTTCTCGGGTGGGTACTGGCAATCAGCCCCAGCATTTT. Amino acid sequence: CASSSRVGTGNQPQHF.

The V and J genes are TRBV6-5 and TRBJ1-2, with a tentative D call TRBD1 (5 bases). Trimming left V 2 bases short and J 2 bases short, with 6 bases between. CDR3 length: 13 amino acids. From germline, CDR1 is MNHEY and CDR2 SVGAGI. CDR3 nucleotide sequence: TGTGCCAGCAGTTACGACAGCAACTATGGCTACACCTTC. This codes for CASSYDSNYGYTF.

A single count supports this clone. The CDR3 DNA reads as TGCAGCGGAGAATACACTGAAGCTTTCTTT. It specifies CSGEYTEAFF. J is TRBJ1-1 and V is TRBV29-1; D remains ambiguous. The CDR3 contains 10 residues. V was pared by 7 bases and J by 3 bases, with 6 bases between. From germline, CDR1 is SQVTM and CDR2 ANQGSEA.

This clone appeared a single time. This chain links TRBV15 with TRBJ2-5; the D gene is possibly TRBD1 (6 bases). Germline V gene lookup returns CDR1 LNHNV and CDR2 YYDKDF (reference sequence). There are 17 residues in the CDR3. Deletions cut 0 bases from V and 4 bases from J, with 18 bases between. The CDR3 sequence is CATSRDPLGGWIETQYF. In DNA, the CDR3 is TGTGCCACCAGCAGAGATCCGCTAGGGGGTTGGATAGAGACCCAGTACTTC.

This clone has only a few counts. The rearrangement uses TRBV5-4 and TRBJ2-7, with 11 bases that match TRBD2. CDR3 size: 15 residues. The junction had 10 bases not matched to a gene; V was cut back by 4 bases and J by 7 bases. Germline V gene data show CDR1 as SGHNT and CDR2 as YYREEE (reference sequence). The CDR3 sequence: CASSPRVAGGSEQYF. The CDR3 coding sequence is TGTGCCAGCAGCCCGCGAGTAGCGGGGGGGAGTGAGCAGTACTTC.

This clone was picked up a small number of times. This chain connects TRBV5-1 to TRBJ2-2, with D hard to call. Germline CDR1 reads SGHRS; CDR2 reads YFSETQ. The CDR3 has 15 residues. Trimming took off 3 bases at V and 6 bases at J, with 15 bases between the two ends. CDR3 in DNA: TGCGCCAGCAGCTCCCGGCTAGAAAATGCCGGGGAGCTGTTTTTT. It codes for CASSSRLENAGELFF.

The count of this clone is one. The chain is built from TRBV4-3 and TRBJ1-2; no reliable D call. Germline CDR1 reads LGHNA; CDR2 reads YSLEER. The CDR3 contains 16 residues. V was cut by 0 bases and J by 4 bases, with 15 bases left in between. The CDR3 nucleotides read TGCGCCAGCAGCCAAGATCATTCCGGGGTCGCCTATGGCTACACCTTC. It codes for CASSQDHSGVAYGYTF.

The chain employs TRBV6-1 and TRBJ2-3, with 9 bases matching TRBD2. The germline V gene encodes CDR1 MNHNS and CDR2 SASEGT. With V trimmed by 6 bases and J by 1 base, 2 bases remained unmatched. There are 14 residues in the CDR3. Here the CDR3 reads CASSQRGGTDTQYF. CDR3 nucleotide sequence: TGTGCCAGCAGCCAGCGGGGGGGCACAGATACGCAGTATTTT.

J is TRBJ1-1 and V is TRBV6-5; D is perhaps TRBD1 (6 bases). This CDR3 is 16 amino acids long. Germline assignment: CDR1 MNHEY and CDR2 SVGAGI. Trimming pared 0 bases from V and 7 bases from J, leaving 18 bases between. The CDR3 sequence is CASSYSNFGGHGEAFF. CDR3 coding DNA: TGTGCCAGCAGTTACTCGAATTTCGGGGGGCATGGTGAAGCTTTCTTT.

The chain employs TRBV7-8 and TRBJ1-5; the match to TRBD1 covers 12 bases. Trimming at V came to 2 bases and at J to 4 bases, leaving 6 bases not matched to a gene. The CDR3 contains 17 residues. Germline V gene sequence: CDR1 SGHVS, CDR2 FQNEAQ. CDR3 loop: CASSLRDRGQTNQPQHF. The CDR3 DNA reads as TGTGCCAGCAGCTTAAGGGACAGGGGGCAGACAAATCAGCCCCAGCATTTT. Using reference TRBV7-8 and TRBJ1-5 for the parts outside the CDR3, the full variable domain is GAGVSQSPRYKVAKRGQDVALRCDPISGHVSLFWYQQALGQGPEFLTYFQNEAQLDKSGLPSDRFFAERPEGSVSTLKIQRTQQEDSAVYLCASSLRDRGQTNQPQHFGDGTRLSIL.

The genes are TRBV5-1 and TRBJ1-2; D not certain. This CDR3 has 12 amino acids. The germline CDR1 and CDR2 sequences are SGHRS and YFSETQ. The V end lost 1 base, the J end lost 6 bases, and 7 bases lay between the germline ends. CDR3 nucleotides: TGCGCCAGCAGCTTGCCGGGGAATGGCTACACCTTC. It yields the protein CASSLPGNGYTF.

V and J are TRBV28 and TRBJ1-3, with a possible D match to TRBD1 (6 bases). Trimming took off 6 bases at V and 8 bases at J, with 17 bases between the two ends. CDR1 and CDR2 (germline): MDHEN, SYDVKM. The CDR3 extends over 14 amino acids. CDR3 amino acids: CASSPGAKGDTIYF. CDR3 sequence (DNA): TGTGCCAGCAGCCCCGGGGCAAAGGGGGACACCATATATTTT.